The clone carrying this T cell receptor (beta chain) has more than one count but fewer than ten. Its antigen is still unknown. The data belong to a study of graft-versus-host responses after intestinal transplantation. As for the study in general: All recipients got anti-thymocyte globulin induction, then tacrolimus and steroids for approximately 3 years.

The repertoire was sequenced with immunoSEQ multiplex PCR; TCRdb's copy has only in-frame clones and lacks some. The repertoire has more than 75,000 clones, about 91% of them found once; the top ten carry about 0.38%. Study-wide findings and caveats: GvH clones appeared in recipient marrow, some first in ileum or blood.

Trimming cost V 2 bases and J 4 bases, with 12 bases left between them. Germline values: CDR1 SGHDT, CDR2 YYEEEE. The CDR3 is 14 residues long. Sequenced material: unstimulated CD4+ T cells sorted from spleen or lymph node cells, taken before transplant. The source is a human donor who was the organ donor for an intestinal transplant. V gene TRBV5-6 combines with J gene TRBJ1-2; D call uncertain. The CDR3 reads CASSLMDGSYGYTF. Here the CDR3 DNA reads TGTGCCAGCAGCTTAATGGACGGGAGCTATGGCTACACCTTC. Looking up the rest from reference TRBV5-6 and TRBJ1-2 gives the full variable domain: DAGVTQSPTHLIKTRGQQVTLRCSPKSGHDTVSWYQQALGQGPQFIFQYYEEEERQRGNFPDRFSGHQFPNYSSELNVNALLLGDSALYLCASSLMDGSYGYTFGSGTRLTVV.